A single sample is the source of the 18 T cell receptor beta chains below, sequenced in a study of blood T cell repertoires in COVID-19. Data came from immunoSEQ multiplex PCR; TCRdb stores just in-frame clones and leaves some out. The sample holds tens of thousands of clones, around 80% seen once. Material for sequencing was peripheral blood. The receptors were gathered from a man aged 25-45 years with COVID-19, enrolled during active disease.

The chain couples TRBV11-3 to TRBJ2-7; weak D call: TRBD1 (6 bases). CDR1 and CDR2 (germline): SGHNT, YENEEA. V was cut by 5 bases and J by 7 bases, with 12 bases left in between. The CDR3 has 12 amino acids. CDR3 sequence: CASSPPTGEQYF. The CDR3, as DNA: TGTGCCAGCAGCCCACCGACAGGAGAGCAGTACTTC.

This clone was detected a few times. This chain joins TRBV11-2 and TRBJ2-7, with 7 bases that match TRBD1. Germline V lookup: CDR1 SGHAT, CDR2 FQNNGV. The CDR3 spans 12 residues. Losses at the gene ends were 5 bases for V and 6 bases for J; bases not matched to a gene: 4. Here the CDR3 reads CASSPRGSEQYF. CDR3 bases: TGTGCCAGCAGCCCCAGGGGGTCCGAGCAGTACTTC.

The CDR3 DNA reads as TGTGCCAGCTCACCACGGCCAGGGGTGGGCACAGATACGCAGTATTTT. Its translation: CASSPRPGVGTDTQYF. The rearrangement uses TRBV18 and TRBJ2-3, with D perhaps matching TRBD1 (6 bases). The germline V and J ends were trimmed by 1 base and 1 base, with 12 bases remaining between them. From germline, CDR1 is KGHSH and CDR2 LQKENI. The CDR3 is made up of 16 amino acids. The full variable domain, with the rest looked up from reference TRBV18 and TRBJ2-3, is NAGVMQNPRHLVRRRGQEARLRCSPMKGHSHVYWYRQLPEEGLKFMVYLQKENIIDESGMPKERFSAEFPKEGPSILRIQQVVRGDSAAYFCASSPRPGVGTDTQYFGPGTRLTVL.

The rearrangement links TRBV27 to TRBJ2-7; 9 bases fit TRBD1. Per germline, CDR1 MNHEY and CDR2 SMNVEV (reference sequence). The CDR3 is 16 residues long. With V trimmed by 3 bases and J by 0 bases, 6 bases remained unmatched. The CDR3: CASSLDRDRVSYEQYF. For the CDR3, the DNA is TGTGCCAGCAGTTTGGACCGGGACAGGGTCTCCTACGAGCAGTACTTC.

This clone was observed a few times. The CDR3 nucleotides are TGTGCCAGCAGCCAAGATCGGGATTTGCCCCAGCATTTT. Translated: CASSQDRDLPQHF. This sequence joins TRBV3-1 (or the pseudogene TRBV3-2) and TRBJ1-5, with D unclear. V was trimmed by 0 bases and J by 9 bases, leaving 9 bases between them. CDR1 LGHDT and CDR2 YNNKEL come from the germline V gene (reference sequence). The CDR3 length is 13 residues.

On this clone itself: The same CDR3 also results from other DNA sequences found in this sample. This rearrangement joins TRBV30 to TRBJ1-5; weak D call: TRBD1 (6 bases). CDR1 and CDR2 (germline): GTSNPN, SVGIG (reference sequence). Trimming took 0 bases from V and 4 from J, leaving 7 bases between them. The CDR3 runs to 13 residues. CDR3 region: CAWSVQGNQPQHF. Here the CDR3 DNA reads TGTGCCTGGAGTGTCCAGGGGAATCAGCCCCAGCATTTT. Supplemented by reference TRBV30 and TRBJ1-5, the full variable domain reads SQTIHQWPATLVQPVGSPLSLECTVEGTSNPNLYWYRQAAGRGLQLLFYSVGIGQISSEVPQNLSASRPQDRQFILSSKKLLLSDSGFYLCAWSVQGNQPQHFGDGTRLSIL.

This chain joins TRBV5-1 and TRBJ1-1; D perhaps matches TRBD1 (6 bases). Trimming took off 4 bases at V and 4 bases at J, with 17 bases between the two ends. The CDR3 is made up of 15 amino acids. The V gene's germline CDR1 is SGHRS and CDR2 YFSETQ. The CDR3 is CASSPRTVFGTEAFF. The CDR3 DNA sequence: TGCGCCAGCAGCCCTAGGACAGTTTTCGGCACTGAAGCTTTCTTT.

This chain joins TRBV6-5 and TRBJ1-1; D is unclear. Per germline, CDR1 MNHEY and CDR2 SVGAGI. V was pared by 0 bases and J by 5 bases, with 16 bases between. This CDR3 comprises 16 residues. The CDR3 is CASSYSNPGMGTEAFF. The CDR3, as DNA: TGTGCCAGCAGTTACTCGAATCCGGGGATGGGAACTGAAGCTTTCTTT.

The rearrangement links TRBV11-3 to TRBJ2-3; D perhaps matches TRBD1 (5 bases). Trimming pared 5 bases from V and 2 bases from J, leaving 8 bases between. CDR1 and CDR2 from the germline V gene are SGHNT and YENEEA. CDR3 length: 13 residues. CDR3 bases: TGTGCCAGCAGCCCCAGGGACACAGATACGCAGTATTTT. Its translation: CASSPRDTDTQYF.

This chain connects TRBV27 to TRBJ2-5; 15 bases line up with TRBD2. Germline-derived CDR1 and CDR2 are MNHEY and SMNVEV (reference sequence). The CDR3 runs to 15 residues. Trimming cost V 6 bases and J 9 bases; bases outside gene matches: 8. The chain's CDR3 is CASSPWTSGGGPQYF. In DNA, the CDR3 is TGTGCCAGCAGCCCATGGACTAGCGGGGGGGGGCCCCAGTACTTC.

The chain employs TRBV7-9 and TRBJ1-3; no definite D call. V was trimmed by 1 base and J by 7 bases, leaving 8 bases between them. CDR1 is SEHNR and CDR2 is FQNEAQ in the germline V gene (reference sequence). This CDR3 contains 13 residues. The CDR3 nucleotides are TGTGCCAGCAGCTTAGGCTCCGCGAACACCATATATTTT. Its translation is CASSLGSANTIYF.

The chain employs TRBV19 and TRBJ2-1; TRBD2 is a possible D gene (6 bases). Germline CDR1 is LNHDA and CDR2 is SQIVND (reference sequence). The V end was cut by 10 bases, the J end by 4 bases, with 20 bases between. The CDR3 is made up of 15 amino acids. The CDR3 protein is CATEPAGSGYNEQFF. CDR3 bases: TGTGCCACCGAACCCGCGGGGAGTGGGTACAATGAGCAGTTCTTC.

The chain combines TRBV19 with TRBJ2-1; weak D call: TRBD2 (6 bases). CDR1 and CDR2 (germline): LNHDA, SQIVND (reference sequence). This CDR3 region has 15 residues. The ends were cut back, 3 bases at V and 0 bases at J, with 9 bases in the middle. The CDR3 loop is CASSISGVSYNEQFF. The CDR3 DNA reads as TGTGCCAGTAGTATTAGCGGTGTCTCCTACAATGAGCAGTTCTTC.

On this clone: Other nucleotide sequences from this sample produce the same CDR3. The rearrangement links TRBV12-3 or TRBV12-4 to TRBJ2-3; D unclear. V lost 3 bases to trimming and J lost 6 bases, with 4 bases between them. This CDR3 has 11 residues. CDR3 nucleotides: TGTGCCAGCAGTTTGAGGGATACGCAGTATTTT. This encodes CASSLRDTQYF.

This CDR3 is CASSLGYTGFGETQYF. CDR3 bases: TGTGCCAGCAGCTTGGGGTATACGGGGTTTGGGGAGACCCAGTACTTC. V gene TRBV5-5 combines with J gene TRBJ2-5; tentatively, D is TRBD2 (5 bases). The CDR3 is 16 residues long. Germline V gene sequence: CDR1 SGHKS, CDR2 YYEKEE (reference sequence). V was pared by 0 bases and J by 5 bases, with 17 bases between.

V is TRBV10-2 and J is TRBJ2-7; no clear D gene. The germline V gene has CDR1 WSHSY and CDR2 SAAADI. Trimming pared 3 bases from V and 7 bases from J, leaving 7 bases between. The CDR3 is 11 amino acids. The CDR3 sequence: CASSDFSEQYF. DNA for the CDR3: TGCGCCAGCAGTGATTTCTCTGAGCAGTACTTC.

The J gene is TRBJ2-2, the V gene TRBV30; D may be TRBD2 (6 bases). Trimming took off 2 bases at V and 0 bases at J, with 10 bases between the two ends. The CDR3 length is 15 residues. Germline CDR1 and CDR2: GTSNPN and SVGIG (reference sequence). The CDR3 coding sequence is TGTGCCTGGAGTAAGGTAGCGGCGAACACCGGGGAGCTGTTTTTT. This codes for CAWSKVAANTGELFF.

DNA of the CDR3: TGCGCCAGCAGCTTGGGCCAGTTCATGAACACTGAAGCTTTCTTT. Residues: CASSLGQFMNTEAFF. The chain is built from TRBV5-1 and TRBJ1-1; no clear D. The CDR3 is 15 amino acids. Germline CDR1 SGHRS, CDR2 YFSETQ. V lost 0 bases to trimming and J lost 0 bases, with 9 bases between them.